The TCR beta chain described here comes from a study of blood T cell repertoires in COVID-19. Study as a whole: Acute and convalescent COVID-19 samples came from the United States, Italy and Spain. Nucleic acid was either cDNA or gDNA, and it came from T cells, B-cell-depleted T cells, or PBMCs.

Original data processing: Reference gene primer amplification gave nucleated cell count estimates. Only in-frame clones appear in the TCRdb table, and some are missing; sequencing was by immunoSEQ multiplex PCR. V and J calls and clone size come straight from that table; D and trimming were deduced from the DNA. The sample consists of 200,000 to 250,000 clones, around 84% of them appearing once. The CDR3 has 15 amino acids. Trimming left V 5 bases short and J 1 base short, with 9 bases between. CDR1 is SGHTA, CDR2 FQGTGA, per germline. Sample: peripheral blood. The TCR sequence derives from a man aged 55 to 70 with acute or convalescent COVID-19. The chain joins TRBV7-3 to TRBJ2-6, with D hard to call. The chain's CDR3 is CASSQQVSGANVLTF. The CDR3, as DNA: TGTGCCAGCAGCCAACAAGTATCTGGGGCCAACGTCCTGACTTTC. Looking up the rest from reference TRBV7-3 and TRBJ2-6 gives the full variable domain: GAGVSQTPSNKVTEKGKYVELRCDPISGHTALYWYRQSLGQGPEFLIYFQGTGAADDSGLPNDRFFAVRPEGSVSTLKIQRTERGDSAVYLCASSQQVSGANVLTFGAGSRLTVL.